This T cell receptor (beta chain) was captured by sequencing in a study of response to subunit inactivated influenza vaccine. The study's findings and limits: Each seasonal influenza vaccination recruits few new T cells, the authors suggested.

The CDR3 is made up of 14 amino acids. V lost 6 bases and J 0 bases, leaving 9 bases between the germline ends. CDR1 and CDR2 from the germline V gene are MNHNS and SASEGT. This clonotype was seen at least ten times. Its antigen remains unknown. MiXCR was run by TCRdb on the RT-PCR reads, yielding one entry per CDR3 protein. The repertoire includes about 620,000 distinct CDR3 sequences, approximately 12% of them detected once, and about 9.4% sits in the top ten. This TCR was sampled from a man between 50 and 59 years old who received an inactivated influenza vaccine. The sequenced sample was PBMCs from blood, obtained on the day of vaccination. The genes are TRBV6-1 and TRBJ1-3; D gene ambiguous. The CDR3 region is CASRLGNSGNTIYF. CDR3 sequence (DNA): TGTGCCAGCAGACTGGGGAACTCTGGAAACACCATATATTTT.